This entry lists 13 T cell receptor beta chains sequenced from one sample in a study of blood T cell repertoires in COVID-19. Profiling relied on immunoSEQ multiplex PCR, and the TCRdb table lists in-frame clones only, not all of them. The sample yields about 140,000 clones, 75% to 80% seen once. The sample taken for sequencing was peripheral blood. The receptors stem from a woman between 50 and 59 years old with active or convalescent COVID-19.

This rearrangement joins TRBV6-5 to TRBJ1-2; no reliable D call. Per germline, CDR1 MNHEY and CDR2 SVGAGI. The CDR3 is made up of 13 amino acids. V was shortened by 6 bases and J by 5 bases, with 13 bases between the two germline ends. CDR3 bases: TGTGCCAGCAGAGGAGGCCGAGTGTATGGCTACACCTTC. This encodes CASRGGRVYGYTF.

This clone came up a few times. The chain uses TRBV7-9 and TRBJ2-3; 10 bases fit TRBD2. The CDR3 spans 13 residues. The V segment lost 0 bases and the J segment 14 bases; nucleotides outside the gene matches: 5. CDR1 and CDR2 from the germline V gene are SEHNR and FQNEAQ (reference sequence). In DNA form, the CDR3 reads TGTGCCAGCAGCTTAGCCTCTAGCGGGAGTTGGTATTTT. Translating it yields CASSLASSGSWYF.

The chain is built from TRBV6-5 and TRBJ2-5; D perhaps matches TRBD1 (5 bases). Trimming shortened V by 6 bases and J by 0 bases, and 8 bases separated the two germline ends. The V gene's germline CDR1 is MNHEY and CDR2 SVGAGI. This CDR3 region has 13 residues. The CDR3 sequence: CASRRGNQETQYF. CDR3 nucleotides: TGTGCCAGCAGAAGGGGCAACCAAGAGACCCAGTACTTC.

This rearrangement joins TRBV7-9 to TRBJ2-2, with 8 bases matching TRBD2. Losses at the gene ends were 4 bases for V and 1 base for J; bases not matched to a gene: 5. Germline V gene lookup returns CDR1 SEHNR and CDR2 FQNEAQ (reference sequence). The CDR3 is 16 residues long. The chain's CDR3 is CASSSIGGVNTGELFF. CDR3 DNA: TGTGCCAGCAGCTCCATCGGGGGGGTGAACACCGGGGAGCTGTTTTTT.

The chain joins TRBV7-2 to TRBJ1-2, with 9 bases fitting TRBD1. Trimming at V came to 1 base and at J to 4 bases, leaving 4 bases not matched to a gene. CDR1 and CDR2 from the germline V gene are SGHTA and FQGNSA. The CDR3 consists of 15 residues. CDR3: CASSLDSTGGYGYTF. CDR3 DNA sequence: TGTGCCAGCAGCTTAGACTCGACAGGGGGCTATGGCTACACCTTC.

This clone was seen many times. The V gene is TRBV6-6, the J gene TRBJ1-3; possible D gene TRBD1, 5 bases. Trimming stripped 6 bases from V and 2 bases from J, with 11 bases between. The CDR3 loop spans 14 amino acids. The germline V gene encodes CDR1 MNHNY and CDR2 SVGAGI (reference sequence). CDR3 loop: CASRDGGTGNTIYF. The CDR3 DNA reads as TGTGCCAGCAGGGATGGGGGGACTGGAAACACCATATATTTT.

The DNA for the CDR3 is TGTGCCAGTGGCCCGATTAGGAGGGATGGTCAGCCCCAGCATTTT. Protein sequence: CASGPIRRDGQPQHF. The V and J genes are TRBV19 and TRBJ1-5, with unresolved D. V was pared by 8 bases and J by 6 bases, with 20 bases between. CDR3 length equals 15 residues. Germline V gene data show CDR1 as LNHDA and CDR2 as SQIVND (reference sequence).

The chain is built from TRBV7-2 and TRBJ2-3, with 14 bases fitting TRBD2. There are 16 residues in the CDR3. Germline CDR1 SGHTA, CDR2 FQGNSA. Trimming cost V 5 bases and J 7 bases; bases outside gene matches: 8. The CDR3 here is CASSLRLAGGQYTQYF. The CDR3 nucleotides read TGTGCCAGCAGCCTGAGACTAGCGGGGGGGCAATATACGCAGTATTTT.

The chain is built from TRBV30 and TRBJ1-3; possibly TRBD1 for D (6 bases). V lost 4 bases and J 3 bases, leaving 13 bases between the germline ends. This CDR3 contains 14 residues. Germline V lookup: CDR1 GTSNPN, CDR2 SVGIG (reference sequence). The CDR3 region has the DNA TGTGCCTGGACAGGGGTAGCGCATGGAAACACCATATATTTT. Translated, it gives CAWTGVAHGNTIYF.

The genes are TRBV7-2 and TRBJ2-2; D gene unclear. CDR3 length equals 15 residues. Looked up from germline, CDR1 is SGHTA and CDR2 is FQGNSA. V was trimmed by 5 bases and J by 1 base, leaving 11 bases between them. The CDR3 reads CASSLFAENTGELFF. The CDR3 DNA is TGTGCCAGCAGCCTCTTTGCGGAGAACACCGGGGAGCTGTTTTTT.

This clone was observed a handful of times. This sequence joins TRBV29-1 and TRBJ1-6, with 11 bases identical to TRBD1. V was pared by 6 bases and J by 10 bases, with 5 bases of the junction left unmatched. The germline gives CDR1 SQVTM, CDR2 ANQGSEA. The CDR3 runs to 13 residues. CDR3 DNA: TGCAGCGTGGGGACAGGGGGAAACTCACCCCTCCACTTT. Amino acids: CSVGTGGNSPLHF.

Notes on this clone: Distinct nucleotide sequences in the sample also encode this CDR3. V and J are TRBV7-2 and TRBJ2-3; a possible D gene is TRBD2 (6 bases). Per the germline V gene, CDR1 is SGHTA and CDR2 is FQGNSA. V was pared by 1 base and J by 6 bases, with 11 bases between. This CDR3 has 14 amino acids. The chain's CDR3 is CASSLGAGRDTQYF. The CDR3 DNA reads TGTGCCAGCAGCTTAGGGGCAGGGAGGGATACGCAGTATTTT.

V and J are TRBV29-1 and TRBJ2-1, with 8 bases fitting TRBD1. The junction had 4 bases not matched to a gene; V was cut back by 7 bases and J by 5 bases. The length of the CDR3 is 12 residues. CDR1 is SQVTM and CDR2 is ANQGSEA in the germline V gene. In nucleotides, the CDR3 is TGCAGCGGGGGACAGGCGAACAATGAGCAGTTCTTC. The encoded protein is CSGGQANNEQFF.